This TCR beta chain was obtained from a study of shared clonotypes between healthy human individuals (TCRdb year 2020). The study in broad terms: A couple of women and a few men aged 18 to 49 years were included in the cohort. For each donor, three plates each were used for CD4 naive and CD4 memory, two plates were used for CD8 naive, and one plate was used for CD8 memory. The study deeply sequenced blood TCR repertoires of several healthy adults to estimate repertoire size and the extent of clonotype sharing between individuals. Per donor, leukapheresis produced somewhere between about 0.8 and 9 billion PBMCs. To increase sequencing depth and limit assay-specific biases, different laboratories used diverse techniques to prepare libraries and sequence TCR repertoires.

Using the deep immunoSEQ assay, multiplex PCR amplified TCR CDR3 regions from genomic DNA. Extracted genomic DNA from each cell subset was spread evenly across all wells of several immunoSEQ 96-well plates, with each plate serving as a replicate. For sorted subsets, roughly 200 ng of genomic DNA, equivalent to 25,000 to 35,000 T cell genomes, went into each replicate PCR. The purified libraries were quantified using a Qubit 3.0 fluorometer, sized with a Bioanalyzer 2100, and then quantified again using the KAPA Library Quantification kit. A separate single-read 150-cycle Illumina NextSeq 550 flow cell was used to sequence each immunoSEQ 96-well plate. As for how the authors treated the data: Because the immunoSEQ output included only junctional sequences and no quality scores, the filtering could not be the same as the filtering used for full-length reads. To assign V/J genes and CDR3, sequences were annotated against IMGT germline references using PyIR, a Python wrapper for IgBLAST v1.9. Reads with weak V/J assignments (E-value above 1e-6), missing CDR3, stop codons, out-of-frame junctions, or ambiguous translated residues were removed. A V3J clonotype was defined by an identical inferred V gene, J gene, and CDR3 amino acid sequence. To compute the percentage overlap between repertoires, the number of shared unique clonotypes was divided by the size of the smaller repertoire. Repertoire richness was assessed with RTK rarefaction, the Chao1 estimator, and Recon v2.1 estimates of unobserved clonotypes. Generation probabilities for all TCRbeta clonotypes obtained by the gDNA method from a handful of donors were computed using OLGA. Sourced from immuneACCESS, this table was stored by TCRdb with only in-frame sequences that have V and J called. A share of the clones is absent; for the studies checked, an unresolved V gene accounts for under half, and the remainder has no known explanation. V, J and clone size are taken as reported in that table, and D and trimming were inferred from the DNA itself. In this sample the table shows some 2.1 million clones, about 94% of which occur a single time. Under 2% of the sample lies in the top ten.

With respect to this clone: No cognate antigen has been identified for it. Base qualities were left out, and no much larger clone turns up one base away.

CD8 naive samples were CD45RO-negative cells positively selected for CCR7, giving a CD45RA+CCR7+ population that excluded TemRA cells. The donors were healthy, HIV-negative adults with no recently reported acute infections or vaccinations. Every donor was a Caucasian adult living in Nashville, Tennessee, USA. After blood collection by leukapheresis, PBMCs were isolated using Ficoll-Histopaque density gradient centrifugation and then cryopreserved in the vapor phase of liquid nitrogen. Analytical flow cytometry was used to check the purity and quantity of every magnetically sorted T cell population. Each sorted fraction had its genomic DNA isolated and then quantified by UV absorbance on a Nanodrop 2000c. From V the trimming removes 2 bases and from J it removes 4 bases, while the gene matches leave 9 bases of the junction unaccounted for. CDR1 and CDR2 are drawn from the germline V gene: LGHNA, YNFKEQ. From cysteine to phenylalanine, the CDR3 is 19 amino acids long. CDR3 DNA is the only sequence kept; it has 57 bases, read in frame from the first base.

Beyond this particular receptor, the publication reports: Compared with non-shared clonotypes, clonotypes shared by all four sorted-subset donors had higher generation probabilities. Rarefaction of sorted-subset datasets indicated incomplete sequencing despite the large sequencing depth. Only blood was sampled, and tissue TCR repertoires likely differ from those in blood. Because the study included a small number of donors, the genetic and exposure-history diversity represented was limited. Pairwise subsampling led to the expectation that sequencing depth would affect the degree of clonotype sharing among donors. Estimated clonotype richness was generally larger for naive than for memory subsets. About 4.5% of naive CD4, 3.5% of naive CD8, 2.3% of memory CD4, and around 0.4% of memory CD8 clonotypes were shared across a few donors.

This chain is built from TRBV4-2 and TRBJ2-1, and TRBD2 aligns with 15 junction nucleotides. The specimen was naive CD8+ T cells from PBMCs. The sample's cell subset or site label, in plain terms: CD45RA+CCR7+. This receptor was identified in a man aged 18 to 29 in good health. Some clones in this sample may be carry-over from other donors' samples. The DNA is TGTGCCAGCAGCCAATCCGGGACTAGCGGGAGGCCTAAGTACAATGAGCAGTTCTTC. Its protein is CASSQSGTSGRPKYNEQFF.